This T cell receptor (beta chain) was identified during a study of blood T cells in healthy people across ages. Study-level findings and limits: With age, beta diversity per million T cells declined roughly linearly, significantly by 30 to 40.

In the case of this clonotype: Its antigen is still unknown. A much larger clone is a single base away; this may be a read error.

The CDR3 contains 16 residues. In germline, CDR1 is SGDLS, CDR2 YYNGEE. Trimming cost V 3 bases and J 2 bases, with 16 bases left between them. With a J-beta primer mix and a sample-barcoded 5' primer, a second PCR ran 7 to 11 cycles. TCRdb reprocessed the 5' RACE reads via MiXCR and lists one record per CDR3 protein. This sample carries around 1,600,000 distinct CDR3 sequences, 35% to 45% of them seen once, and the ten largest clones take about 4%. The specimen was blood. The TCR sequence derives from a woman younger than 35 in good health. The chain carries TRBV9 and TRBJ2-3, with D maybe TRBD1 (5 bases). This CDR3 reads CASSGPQAGYTDTQYF. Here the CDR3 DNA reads TGTGCCAGCAGCGGGCCACAGGCCGGTTACACAGATACGCAGTATTTT.